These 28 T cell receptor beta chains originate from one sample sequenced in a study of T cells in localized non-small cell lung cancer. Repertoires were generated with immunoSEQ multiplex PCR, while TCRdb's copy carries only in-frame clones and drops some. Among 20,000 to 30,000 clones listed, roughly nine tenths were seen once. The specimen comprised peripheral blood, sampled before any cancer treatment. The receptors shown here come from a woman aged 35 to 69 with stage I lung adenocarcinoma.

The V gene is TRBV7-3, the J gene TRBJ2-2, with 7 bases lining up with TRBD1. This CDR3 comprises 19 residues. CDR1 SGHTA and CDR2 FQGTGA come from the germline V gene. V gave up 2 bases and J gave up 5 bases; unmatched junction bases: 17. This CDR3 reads CASSLPGLYPGQLTGELFF. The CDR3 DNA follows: TGTGCCAGCAGCTTACCGGGTCTTTATCCGGGACAGTTAACCGGGGAGCTGTTTTTT.

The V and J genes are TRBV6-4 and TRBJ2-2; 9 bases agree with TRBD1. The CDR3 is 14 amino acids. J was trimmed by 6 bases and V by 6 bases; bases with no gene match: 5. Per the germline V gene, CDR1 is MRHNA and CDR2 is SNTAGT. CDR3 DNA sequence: TGTGCCAGCAGCGGGACAGGGATCGCCGGGGAGCTGTTTTTT. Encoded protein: CASSGTGIAGELFF.

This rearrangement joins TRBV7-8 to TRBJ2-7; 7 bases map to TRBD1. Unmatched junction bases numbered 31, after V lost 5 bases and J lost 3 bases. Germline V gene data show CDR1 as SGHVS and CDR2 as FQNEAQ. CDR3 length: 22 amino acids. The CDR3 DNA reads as TGTGCCAGCAGCCCCCATTTTTCCGCCGGGTTGGATGCTTGGCAGGGGGACTACGAGCAGTACTTC. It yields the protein CASSPHFSAGLDAWQGDYEQYF.

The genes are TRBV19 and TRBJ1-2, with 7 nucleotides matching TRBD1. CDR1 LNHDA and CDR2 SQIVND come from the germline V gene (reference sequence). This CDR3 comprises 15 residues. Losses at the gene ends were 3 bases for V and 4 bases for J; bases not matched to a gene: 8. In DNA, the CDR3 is TGTGCCAGTAGTATTTACGGGACAGCCAGCTATGGCTACACCTTC. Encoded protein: CASSIYGTASYGYTF.

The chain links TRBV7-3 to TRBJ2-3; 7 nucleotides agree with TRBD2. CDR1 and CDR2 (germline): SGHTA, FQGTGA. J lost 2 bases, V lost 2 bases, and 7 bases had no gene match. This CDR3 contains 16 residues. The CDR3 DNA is TGTGCCAGCAGCTTATATCGGGGGAGGGTCACAGATACGCAGTATTTT. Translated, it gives CASSLYRGRVTDTQYF.

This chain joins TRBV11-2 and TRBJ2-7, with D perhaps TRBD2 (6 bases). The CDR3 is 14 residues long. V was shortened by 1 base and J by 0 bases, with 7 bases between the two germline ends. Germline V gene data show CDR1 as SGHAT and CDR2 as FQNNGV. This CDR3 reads CASSLAGDSYEQYF. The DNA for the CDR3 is TGTGCCAGCAGCTTAGCGGGGGACTCCTACGAGCAGTACTTC.

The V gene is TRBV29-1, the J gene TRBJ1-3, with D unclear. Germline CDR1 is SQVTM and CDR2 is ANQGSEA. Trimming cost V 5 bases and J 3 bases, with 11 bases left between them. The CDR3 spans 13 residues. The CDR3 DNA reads TGCAGCGTTACCGGAAGGGATGGAAACACCATATATTTT. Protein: CSVTGRDGNTIYF.

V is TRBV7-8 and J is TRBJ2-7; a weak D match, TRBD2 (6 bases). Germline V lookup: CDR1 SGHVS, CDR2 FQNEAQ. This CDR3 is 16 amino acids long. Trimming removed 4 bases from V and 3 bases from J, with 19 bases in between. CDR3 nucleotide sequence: TGTGCCAGCAGCTCTTTCCACGGGACTCAAATCTACGAGCAGTACTTC. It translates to CASSSFHGTQIYEQYF.

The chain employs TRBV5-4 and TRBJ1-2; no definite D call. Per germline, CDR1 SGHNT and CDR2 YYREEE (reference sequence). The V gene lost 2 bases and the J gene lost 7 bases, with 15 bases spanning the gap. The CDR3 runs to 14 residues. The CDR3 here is CASSFRSASGGYTF. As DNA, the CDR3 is TGTGCCAGCAGCTTTCGGAGCGCATCGGGTGGCTACACCTTC.

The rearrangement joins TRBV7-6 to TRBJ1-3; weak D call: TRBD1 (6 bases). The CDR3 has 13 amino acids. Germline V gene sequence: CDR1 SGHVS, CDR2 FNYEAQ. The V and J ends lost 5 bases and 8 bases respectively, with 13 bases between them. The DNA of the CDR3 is TGTGCCAGCAGCCCCGACAGGACGGACACCATATATTTT. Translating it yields CASSPDRTDTIYF. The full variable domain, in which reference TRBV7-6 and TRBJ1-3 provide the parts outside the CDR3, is GAGVSQSPRYKVTKRGQDVALRCDPISGHVSLYWYRQALGQGPEFLTYFNYEAQQDKSGLPNDRFSAERPEGSISTLTIQRTEQRDSAMYRCASSPDRTDTIYFGEGSWLTVV.

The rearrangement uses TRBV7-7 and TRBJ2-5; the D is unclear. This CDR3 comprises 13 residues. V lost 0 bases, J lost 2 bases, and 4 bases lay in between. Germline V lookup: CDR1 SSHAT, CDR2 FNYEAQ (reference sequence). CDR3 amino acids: CASSLAVQETQYF. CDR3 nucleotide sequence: TGTGCCAGCAGCTTAGCGGTTCAAGAGACCCAGTACTTC.

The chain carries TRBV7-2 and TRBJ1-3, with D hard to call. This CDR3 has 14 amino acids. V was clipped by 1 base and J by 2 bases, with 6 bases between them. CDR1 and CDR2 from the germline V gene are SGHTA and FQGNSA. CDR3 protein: CASSLVGTGNTIYF. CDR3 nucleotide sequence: TGTGCCAGCAGCTTAGTAGGGACTGGAAACACCATATATTTT.

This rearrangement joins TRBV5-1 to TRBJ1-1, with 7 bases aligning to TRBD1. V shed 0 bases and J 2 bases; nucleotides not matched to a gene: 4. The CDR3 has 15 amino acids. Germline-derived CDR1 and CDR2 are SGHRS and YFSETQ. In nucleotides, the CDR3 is TGCGCCAGCAGCTTGGTAACAGGGGAAAACACTGAAGCTTTCTTT. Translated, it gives CASSLVTGENTEAFF.

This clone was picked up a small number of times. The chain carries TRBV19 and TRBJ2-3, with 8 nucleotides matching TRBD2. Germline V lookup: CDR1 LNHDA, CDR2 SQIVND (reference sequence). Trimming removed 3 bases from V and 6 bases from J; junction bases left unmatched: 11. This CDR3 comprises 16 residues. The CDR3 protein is CASSIGGGGFRDTQYF. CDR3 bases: TGTGCCAGTAGTATCGGTGGCGGGGGGTTTCGGGATACGCAGTATTTT.

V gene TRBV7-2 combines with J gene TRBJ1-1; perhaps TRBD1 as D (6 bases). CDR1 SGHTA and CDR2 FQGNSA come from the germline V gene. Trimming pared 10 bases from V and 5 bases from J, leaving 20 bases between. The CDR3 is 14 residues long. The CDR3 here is CAIKTDSLYTEAFF. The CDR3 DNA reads TGTGCCATAAAAACGGACAGTCTTTATACTGAAGCTTTCTTT.

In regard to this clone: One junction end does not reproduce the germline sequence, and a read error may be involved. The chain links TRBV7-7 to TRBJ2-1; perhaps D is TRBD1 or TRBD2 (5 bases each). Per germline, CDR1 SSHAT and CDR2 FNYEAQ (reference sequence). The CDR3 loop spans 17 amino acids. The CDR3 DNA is TGTGCTAGCAGCGCCAGTCCGGGACCCTATGTATACAATGAGCAGTTCTTC. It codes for CASSASPGPYVYNEQFF.

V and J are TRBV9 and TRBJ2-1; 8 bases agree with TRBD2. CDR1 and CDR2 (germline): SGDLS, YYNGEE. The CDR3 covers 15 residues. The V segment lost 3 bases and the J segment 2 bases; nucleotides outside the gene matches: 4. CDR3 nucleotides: TGTGCCAGCAGCGCGCGGGGGGAAGCCTACAATGAGCAGTTCTTC. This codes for CASSARGEAYNEQFF. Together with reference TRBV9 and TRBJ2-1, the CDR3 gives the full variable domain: DSGVTQTPKHLITATGQRVTLRCSPRSGDLSVYWYQQSLDQGLQFLIQYYNGEERAKGNILERFSAQQFPDLHSELNLSSLELGDSALYFCASSARGEAYNEQFFGPGTRLTVL.

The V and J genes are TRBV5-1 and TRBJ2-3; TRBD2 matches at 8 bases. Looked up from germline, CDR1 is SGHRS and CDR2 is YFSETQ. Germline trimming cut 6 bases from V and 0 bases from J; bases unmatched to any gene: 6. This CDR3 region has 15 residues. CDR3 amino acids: CASTLTSGSTDTQYF. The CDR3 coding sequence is TGCGCCAGCACCCTAACTAGCGGCAGCACAGATACGCAGTATTTT.

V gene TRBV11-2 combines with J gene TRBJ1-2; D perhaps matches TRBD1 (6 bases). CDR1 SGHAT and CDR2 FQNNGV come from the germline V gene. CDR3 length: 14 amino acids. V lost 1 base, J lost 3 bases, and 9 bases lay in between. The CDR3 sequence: CASSLVGGYYGYTF. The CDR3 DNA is TGTGCCAGCAGCTTAGTAGGGGGTTACTATGGCTACACCTTC.

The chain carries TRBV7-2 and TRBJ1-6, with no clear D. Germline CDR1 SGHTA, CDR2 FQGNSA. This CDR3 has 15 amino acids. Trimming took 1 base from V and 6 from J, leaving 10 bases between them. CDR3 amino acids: CASSLGGTSNSPLHF. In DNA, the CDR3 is TGTGCCAGCAGCTTAGGGGGTACCTCTAATTCACCCCTCCACTTT.

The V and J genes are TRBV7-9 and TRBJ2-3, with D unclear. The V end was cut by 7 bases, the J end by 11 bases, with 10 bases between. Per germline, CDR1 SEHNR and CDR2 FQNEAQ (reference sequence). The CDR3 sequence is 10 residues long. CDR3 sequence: CASNLWWQYF. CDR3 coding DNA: TGTGCCAGCAATTTATGGTGGCAGTATTTT.

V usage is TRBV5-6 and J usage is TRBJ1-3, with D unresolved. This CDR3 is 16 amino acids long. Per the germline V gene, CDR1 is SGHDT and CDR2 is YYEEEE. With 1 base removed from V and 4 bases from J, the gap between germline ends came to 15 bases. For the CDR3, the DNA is TGTGCCAGCAGCTTGTTAGGCTCCGCGGGGGGAAACACCATATATTTT. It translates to CASSLLGSAGGNTIYF.

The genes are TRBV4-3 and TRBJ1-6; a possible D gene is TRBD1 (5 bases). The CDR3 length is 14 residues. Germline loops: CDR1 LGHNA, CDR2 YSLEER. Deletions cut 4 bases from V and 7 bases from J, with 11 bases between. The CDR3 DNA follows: TGCGCCAGCAGCCGGGGCGACCTCAATTCACCCCTCCACTTT. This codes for CASSRGDLNSPLHF.

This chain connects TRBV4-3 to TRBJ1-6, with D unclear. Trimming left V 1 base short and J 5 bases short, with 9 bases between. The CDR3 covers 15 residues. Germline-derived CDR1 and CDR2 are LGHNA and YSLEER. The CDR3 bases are TGCGCCAGCAGCCAAGTGCCAGCGAATAATTCACCCCTCCACTTT. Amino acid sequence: CASSQVPANNSPLHF.

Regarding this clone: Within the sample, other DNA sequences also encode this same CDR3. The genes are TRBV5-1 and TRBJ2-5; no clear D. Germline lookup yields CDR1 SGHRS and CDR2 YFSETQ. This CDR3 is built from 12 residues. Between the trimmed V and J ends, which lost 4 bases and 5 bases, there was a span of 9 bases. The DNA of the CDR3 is TGCGCCAGCAGCCTGGCACTTGAGACCCAGTACTTC. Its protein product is CASSLALETQYF.

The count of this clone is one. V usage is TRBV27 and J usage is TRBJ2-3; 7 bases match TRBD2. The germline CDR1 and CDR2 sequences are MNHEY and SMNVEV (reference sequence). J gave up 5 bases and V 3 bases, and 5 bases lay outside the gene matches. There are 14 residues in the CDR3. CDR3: CASSLGGGKDTQYF. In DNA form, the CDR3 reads TGTGCCAGCAGTTTGGGGGGGGGTAAAGATACGCAGTATTTT.

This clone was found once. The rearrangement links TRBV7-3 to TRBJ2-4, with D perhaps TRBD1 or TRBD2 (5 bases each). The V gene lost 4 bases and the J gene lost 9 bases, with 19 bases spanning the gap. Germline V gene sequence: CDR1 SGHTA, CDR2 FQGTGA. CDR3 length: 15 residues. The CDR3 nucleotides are TGTGCCAGCAGCTCCACCGGGGACCCCTCCGGCATTCAGTACTTC. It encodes CASSSTGDPSGIQYF.

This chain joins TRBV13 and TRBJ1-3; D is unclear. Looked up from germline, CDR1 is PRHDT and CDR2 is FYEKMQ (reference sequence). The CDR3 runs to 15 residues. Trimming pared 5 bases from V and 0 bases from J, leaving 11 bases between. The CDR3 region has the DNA TGTGCCAGCAGCAGAAGTAGCCTCTCTGGAAACACCATATATTTT. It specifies CASSRSSLSGNTIYF.